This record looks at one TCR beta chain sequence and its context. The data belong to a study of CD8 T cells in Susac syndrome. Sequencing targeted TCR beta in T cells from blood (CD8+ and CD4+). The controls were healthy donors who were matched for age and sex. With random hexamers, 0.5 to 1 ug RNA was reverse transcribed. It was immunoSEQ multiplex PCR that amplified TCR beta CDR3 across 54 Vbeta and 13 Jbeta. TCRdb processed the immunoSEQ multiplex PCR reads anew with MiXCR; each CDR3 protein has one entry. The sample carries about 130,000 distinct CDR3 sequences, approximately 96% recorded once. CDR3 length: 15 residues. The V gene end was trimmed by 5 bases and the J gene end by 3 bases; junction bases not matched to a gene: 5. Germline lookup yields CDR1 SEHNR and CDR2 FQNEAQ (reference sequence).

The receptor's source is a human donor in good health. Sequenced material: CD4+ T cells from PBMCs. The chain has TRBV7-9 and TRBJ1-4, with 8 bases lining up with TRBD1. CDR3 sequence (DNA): TGTGCCAGCAGCCCCCCAGGGGGCCCTAATGAAAAACTGTTTTTT. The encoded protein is CASSPPGGPNEKLFF.